Sequencing of this T cell receptor (beta chain) was carried out in a study of shared clonotypes between healthy human individuals. Germline V gene lookup returns CDR1 SGHTA and CDR2 FQGTGA. Trimming removed 5 bases at V and 1 base at J, with 12 bases between. The CDR3 runs to 16 residues. The data were produced by immunoSEQ multiplex PCR, yet TCRdb's version contains in-frame clones alone and is incomplete. The sample lists roughly 510,000 clones, over 60% seen once, with approximately 13% in the top ten. This sequence originates from a woman aged 40 to 49 in good health. Some clones in this sample may be carry-over from other donors' samples. The chain is built from TRBV7-3 and TRBJ2-6; D uncertain. The specimen was PBMCs. The CDR3 is CASSPNQVSGANVLTF. CDR3 DNA sequence: TGTGCCAGCAGCCCTAACCAAGTATCTGGGGCCAACGTCCTGACTTTC.